Below are 25 T cell receptor beta chains sequenced from a single sample in a study of T cell responses to AZD1222 COVID-19 vaccine. This table comes from immunoSEQ multiplex PCR, and its TCRdb copy is limited to in-frame clones, with some not included. The sample lists 78,000 or so clones, more than 70% occurring once. The source was peripheral blood, collected on day 0 of AZD1222 vaccination. These receptors originate from an adult in good health.

As to this clone: A read error may account for a junction end that differs from germline. This chain uses TRBV7-7 with TRBJ1-1; the D gene is possibly TRBD1 (6 bases). The CDR3 totals 13 residues. In germline, CDR1 is SSHAT, CDR2 FNYEAQ (reference sequence). CDR3 nucleotides: TGTGCTAGCAGCTTAGCACTGGACAGCCAAGCTTTCTTT. This translates into CASSLALDSQAFF.

This clone was recorded once. The chain joins TRBV24-1 to TRBJ2-2; maybe TRBD2 (6 bases). Germline V CDR1 and CDR2: KGHDR, SFDVKD. V gave up 7 bases and J gave up 7 bases, with 9 bases separating them. The CDR3 runs 12 residues. The chain's CDR3 is CATRGLGGELFF. CDR3 sequence (DNA): TGTGCCACCAGGGGACTGGGCGGGGAGCTGTTTTTT.

The chain is built from TRBV30 and TRBJ2-1; D gene ambiguous. The germline gives CDR1 GTSNPN, CDR2 SVGIG (reference sequence). CDR3 length: 12 amino acids. The V end was cut by 3 bases, the J end by 7 bases, with 10 bases between. CDR3 loop: CAWRMWWNEQFF. The CDR3 coding sequence is TGTGCCTGGAGGATGTGGTGGAATGAGCAGTTCTTC. Looking up the rest from reference TRBV30 and TRBJ2-1 gives the full variable domain: SQTIHQWPATLVQPVGSPLSLECTVEGTSNPNLYWYRQAAGRGLQLLFYSVGIGQISSEVPQNLSASRPQDRQFILSSKKLLLSDSGFYLCAWRMWWNEQFFGPGTRLTVL.

The rearrangement uses TRBV28 and TRBJ2-5; no definite D call. CDR3 length equals 14 residues. Germline V lookup: CDR1 MDHEN, CDR2 SYDVKM. Trimming removed 7 bases from V and 0 bases from J, with 12 bases in between. In DNA, the CDR3 is TGTGCCAGCACGCGGTGGGCAGACCAAGAGACCCAGTACTTC. Amino acid sequence: CASTRWADQETQYF.

The chain has TRBV19 and TRBJ1-1; 7 nucleotides agree with TRBD1. Germline V lookup: CDR1 LNHDA, CDR2 SQIVND (reference sequence). V gave up 1 base and J gave up 4 bases; unmatched junction bases: 6. The CDR3 sequence is 15 residues long. In DNA form, the CDR3 reads TGTGCCAGTAGTATAGTCTTTACAGGGGCCACTGAAGCTTTCTTT. This gives the protein CASSIVFTGATEAFF.

V and J are TRBV19 and TRBJ1-6; 7 bases fit TRBD1. Unmatched junction bases numbered 0, after V lost 6 bases and J lost 7 bases. The CDR3 loop spans 12 amino acids. Germline V gene sequence: CDR1 LNHDA, CDR2 SQIVND (reference sequence). CDR3 nucleotides: TGTGCCAGTAGCAGGGGGAATTCACCCCTCCACTTT. It translates to CASSRGNSPLHF. Full variable domain (outside the CDR3, taken from reference TRBV19 and TRBJ1-6): DGGITQSPKYLFRKEGQNVTLSCEQNLNHDAMYWYRQDPGQGLRLIYYSQIVNDFQKGDIAEGYSVSREKKESFPLTVTSAQKNPTAFYLCASSRGNSPLHFGNGTRLTVT.

The chain joins TRBV30 to TRBJ1-2; D gene uncertain. The CDR3 runs to 8 residues. CDR1 is GTSNPN, CDR2 SVGIG, per germline (reference sequence). The V end lost 5 bases, the J end lost 11 bases, and 6 bases lay between the germline ends. Written as DNA, the CDR3 is TGTGCCTGGGGAGTATACACCTTC. Amino acids: CAWGVYTF.

The CDR3 DNA is TGTGCCAGCAGCCCCTCAGGGACACGAAAAGAGACCCAGTACTTC. This translates into CASSPSGTRKETQYF. V gene TRBV5-4 combines with J gene TRBJ2-5; D perhaps matches TRBD1 (6 bases). The V end lost 4 bases, the J end lost 3 bases, and 16 bases lay between the germline ends. The CDR3 consists of 15 residues. The V gene's germline CDR1 is SGHNT and CDR2 YYREEE (reference sequence). The whole variable domain, filled in from reference TRBV5-4 and TRBJ2-5, reads ETGVTQSPTHLIKTRGQQVTLRCSSQSGHNTVSWYQQALGQGPQFIFQYYREEENGRGNFPPRFSGLQFPNYSSELNVNALELDDSALYLCASSPSGTRKETQYFGPGTRLLVL.

This chain uses TRBV5-1 with TRBJ2-7; either TRBD1 or TRBD2 may supply D (5 bases each). Germline V gives CDR1 SGHRS, CDR2 YFSETQ. Trimming left V 3 bases short and J 5 bases short, with 18 bases between. The CDR3 spans 15 residues. In DNA, the CDR3 is TGCGCCAGCAGCTCGGGGCGCCAGGGTACCCACGAGCAGTACTTC. Encoded protein: CASSSGRQGTHEQYF. Supplemented by reference TRBV5-1 and TRBJ2-7, the full variable domain reads KAGVTQTPRYLIKTRGQQVTLSCSPISGHRSVSWYQQTPGQGLQFLFEYFSETQRNKGNFPGRFSGRQFSNSRSEMNVSTLELGDSALYLCASSSGRQGTHEQYFGPGTRLTVT.

The J gene is TRBJ2-7, the V gene TRBV6-8; TRBD1 might be the D (5 bases). Trimming stripped 5 bases from V and 6 bases from J, with 11 bases between. The CDR3 has 12 residues. Germline V gives CDR1 MNHGY, CDR2 SAAAGT. This CDR3 is CASSLGQGEQYF. CDR3 in DNA: TGTGCCAGCAGTCTAGGACAAGGCGAGCAGTACTTC.

The chain carries TRBV7-9 and TRBJ2-1; 9 positions agree with TRBD1. The CDR3 consists of 16 residues. The V gene end was trimmed by 1 base and the J gene end by 2 bases; junction bases not matched to a gene: 3. CDR1 is SEHNR, CDR2 FQNEAQ, per germline (reference sequence). CDR3 in DNA: TGTGCCAGCAGCTTAGGGGGACAGGGTGCCTACAATGAGCAGTTCTTC. Its translation is CASSLGGQGAYNEQFF.

The V gene is TRBV5-4, the J gene TRBJ2-1, with 12 nucleotides matching TRBD2. Trimming cost V 5 bases and J 2 bases; bases outside gene matches: 2. The CDR3 spans 15 residues. CDR1 and CDR2 from the germline V gene are SGHNT and YYREEE (reference sequence). The CDR3 region is CASSSSGGAYNEQFF. CDR3 DNA sequence: TGTGCCAGCAGTTCTAGCGGGGGGGCCTACAATGAGCAGTTCTTC.

V and J are TRBV2 and TRBJ2-1; tentative D call: TRBD2 (6 bases). CDR1 and CDR2 (germline): SNHLY, FYNNEI. The length of the CDR3 is 15 residues. The V end was cut by 4 bases, the J end by 6 bases, with 16 bases between. CDR3 in amino acids: CASSGGGPAPNEQFF. The DNA for the CDR3 is TGTGCCAGCAGTGGGGGAGGACCGGCTCCCAATGAGCAGTTCTTC.

This chain links TRBV5-1 with TRBJ1-1; tentatively, D is TRBD1 (5 bases). V lost 6 bases, J lost 1 base, and 16 bases lay in between. The germline V gene has CDR1 SGHRS and CDR2 YFSETQ. The CDR3 loop spans 15 amino acids. The CDR3, as DNA: TGCGCCAGCACCTGGGGACGGATCTCGAACACTGAAGCTTTCTTT. This translates into CASTWGRISNTEAFF.

The rearrangement links TRBV15 to TRBJ1-2; 8 bases agree with TRBD1. Germline V lookup: CDR1 LNHNV, CDR2 YYDKDF (reference sequence). The CDR3 extends over 13 amino acids. V gave up 4 bases and J gave up 4 bases; unmatched junction bases: 2. The DNA for the CDR3 is TGTGCCACCAGCACAGACAGGGGCTATGGCTACACCTTC. Its protein product is CATSTDRGYGYTF. Drawing the rest from reference TRBV15 and TRBJ1-2, the complete variable domain is DAMVIQNPRYQVTQFGKPVTLSCSQTLNHNVMYWYQQKSSQAPKLLFHYYDKDFNNEADTPDNFQSRRPNTSFCFLDIRSPGLGDTAMYLCATSTDRGYGYTFGSGTRLTVV.

This sequence joins TRBV7-3 and TRBJ2-7, with TRBD1 matching over 7 bases. Germline V gene sequence: CDR1 SGHTA, CDR2 FQGTGA. This CDR3 comprises 18 residues. Trimming at V came to 4 bases and at J to 2 bases, leaving 17 bases not matched to a gene. CDR3 sequence reads: CASSSSTARGTGAYEQYF. Here the CDR3 DNA reads TGTGCCAGCAGCTCCAGTACAGCCAGGGGGACCGGAGCCTACGAGCAGTACTTC. The entire variable domain, with the rest obtained from reference TRBV7-3 and TRBJ2-7, is as follows: GAGVSQTPSNKVTEKGKYVELRCDPISGHTALYWYRQSLGQGPEFLIYFQGTGAADDSGLPNDRFFAVRPEGSVSTLKIQRTERGDSAVYLCASSSSTARGTGAYEQYFGPGTRLTVT.

This chain uses TRBV5-1 with TRBJ1-4; D is unclear. The CDR3 totals 14 residues. CDR1 SGHRS and CDR2 YFSETQ come from the germline V gene. The V end lost 4 bases, the J end lost 3 bases, and 10 bases lay between the germline ends. The CDR3 DNA follows: TGCGCCAGCAGCATAGGACGGTCTAATGAAAAACTGTTTTTT. It is translated as CASSIGRSNEKLFF.

The rearrangement uses TRBV2 and TRBJ2-1; D possibly corresponds to TRBD1 (6 bases). CDR1 and CDR2 (germline): SNHLY, FYNNEI. The V end lost 6 bases, the J end lost 6 bases, and 21 bases lay between the germline ends. There are 16 residues in the CDR3. The CDR3 region has the DNA TGTGCCAGCAGCAGCCGGACAGTGCAAACCGGCAATGAGCAGTTCTTC. Translation gives CASSSRTVQTGNEQFF.

The chain is built from TRBV24-1 and TRBJ1-1; D gene unclear. V was pared by 3 bases and J by 0 bases, with 4 bases between. Germline lookup yields CDR1 KGHDR and CDR2 SFDVKD. The CDR3 is made up of 13 amino acids. CDR3 DNA: TGTGCCACCAGTGATAGTATGAACACTGAAGCTTTCTTT. It is translated as CATSDSMNTEAFF.

The J gene is TRBJ1-4, the V gene TRBV24-1; TRBD1 might be the D (6 bases). The CDR3 is 17 residues long. Trimming stripped 2 bases from V and 2 bases from J, with 14 bases between. Germline CDR1 reads KGHDR; CDR2 reads SFDVKD. CDR3 DNA: TGTGCCACCAGTGATTCCAGGACAGCGAGCACTAATGAAAAACTGTTTTTT. Its translation is CATSDSRTASTNEKLFF.

The chain employs TRBV6-5 and TRBJ2-2, with TRBD1 matching over 8 bases. The ends lost 8 bases at V and 7 bases at J; junction bases unmatched: 6. The CDR3 loop spans 13 amino acids. In germline, CDR1 is MNHEY, CDR2 SVGAGI. The chain's CDR3 is CASGGQGYGELFF. CDR3 in DNA: TGTGCCAGCGGCGGACAGGGCTACGGGGAGCTGTTTTTT.

The chain carries TRBV28 and TRBJ2-1, with TRBD2 matching over 11 bases. This CDR3 is 13 amino acids long. The ends lost 6 bases at V and 7 bases at J; junction bases unmatched: 2. From germline, CDR1 is MDHEN and CDR2 SYDVKM. CDR3 residues: CASRRLAGNEQFF. CDR3 sequence (DNA): TGTGCCAGCAGACGACTAGCGGGGAATGAGCAGTTCTTC.

The gene calls are TRBV7-2 and TRBJ1-6, with 7 bases matching TRBD1. The CDR3 spans 15 residues. The J segment lost 6 bases and the V segment lost 4 bases, leaving 6 bases of the junction unmatched. Germline CDR1 SGHTA, CDR2 FQGNSA. In nucleotides, the CDR3 is TGTGCCAGCAGCTATGACAGGGTTGTTAATTCACCCCTCCACTTT. This sequence encodes CASSYDRVVNSPLHF.

With respect to this clone: Other DNA variants within this sample encode the same CDR3. The gene calls are TRBV27 and TRBJ2-7; perhaps TRBD1 as D (5 bases). Trimming took off 3 bases at V and 2 bases at J, with 14 bases between the two ends. The CDR3 extends over 15 amino acids. Germline V gene sequence: CDR1 MNHEY, CDR2 SMNVEV (reference sequence). The CDR3 DNA reads as TGTGCCAGCAGTTTCGGACATCCGTCCACCTACGAGCAGTACTTC. This gives the protein CASSFGHPSTYEQYF.

This clone was counted a few times. J is TRBJ1-3 and V is TRBV6-4; D remains ambiguous. Trimming removed 3 bases at V and 8 bases at J, with 11 bases between. The CDR3 has 13 residues. Germline CDR1 and CDR2: MRHNA and SNTAGT. CDR3 region: CASSDRGLDTIYF. The DNA of the CDR3 is TGTGCCAGCAGTGATCGAGGGTTAGACACCATATATTTT.